These T cell receptor beta chains were read from a single sample in a study of T cell repertoires in cytomegalovirus infection. These receptors have no identified antigens. TCRdb passed the reads through MiXCR, listing each CDR3 protein once. The sample carries approximately 500,000 distinct CDR3 sequences, 30% to 35% recorded once. This material consisted of cultured PBMCs, taken from culture after CMV antigen stimulation. Every receptor here comes from a human donor in good health (CMV status not recorded). Some clones in this sample may be carry-over from other donors' samples. CDR3s include the opening cysteine and the closing phenylalanine or tryptophan. D genes are given only for firm matches. Only some rows state a clone size, as once, few, many or a class for expanded clones.

d_call: .
clone_size: .
v_call: TRBV29-1
j_call: TRBJ2-1
cdr3_aa: CSVEDGTGYWYNEQFF
cdr3_nt: TGCAGCGTTGAAGATGGGACGGGGTATTGGTACAATGAGCAGTTCTTC

d_call: TRBD1
clone_size: few
v_call: TRBV11-2
j_call: TRBJ1-5
cdr3_aa: CASSSGTEVYQPQHF
cdr3_nt: TGTGCCAGCAGCTCTGGGACAGAAGTTTATCAGCCCCAGCATTTT

d_call: .
clone_size: few
v_call: TRBV6-1
j_call: TRBJ2-1
cdr3_aa: CASTGRDSSSYNEQFF
cdr3_nt: TGTGCCAGCACAGGTAGAGACTCGAGCTCCTACAATGAGCAGTTCTTC

d_call: .
clone_size: few
v_call: TRBV7-6
j_call: TRBJ1-1
cdr3_aa: CASSFQDRTKVRF
cdr3_nt: TGTGCCAGCAGCTTCCAGGACAGAACTAAGGTCCGCTTT

d_call: TRBD1
clone_size: few
v_call: TRBV7-8
j_call: TRBJ1-4
cdr3_aa: CASSLAGTGGEKLFF
cdr3_nt: TGTGCCAGCAGCTTAGCCGGGACAGGGGGTGAAAAACTGTTTTTT

d_call: TRBD1
clone_size: few
v_call: TRBV7-6
j_call: TRBJ2-5
cdr3_aa: CASSLGTARETQYF
cdr3_nt: TGTGCTAGCAGCTTAGGGACAGCCCGAGAGACCCAGTACTTC

d_call: .
clone_size: .
v_call: TRBV12-5
j_call: TRBJ2-3
cdr3_aa: CVSGLDRGQFVTQYF
cdr3_nt: TGTGTTAGTGGTTTGGATCGCGGACAGTTCGTCACGCAGTATTTT

d_call: .
clone_size: few
v_call: TRBV10-3
j_call: TRBJ2-1
cdr3_aa: CAISGTTDNEQFF
cdr3_nt: TGTGCCATCAGTGGGACCACGGACAATGAGCAGTTCTTC

d_call: .
clone_size: .
v_call: TRBV5-1
j_call: TRBJ2-1
cdr3_aa: CASSLDRESRYEQFF
cdr3_nt: TGCGCCAGCAGCTTGGATCGGGAGTCTCGCTATGAGCAGTTCTTC

d_call: .
clone_size: few
v_call: TRBV19
j_call: TRBJ2-1
cdr3_aa: CASTPPQGRYNEQFF
cdr3_nt: TGTGCCAGTACCCCTCCACAGGGGAGGTACAATGAGCAGTTCTTC

d_call: .
clone_size: few
v_call: TRBV7-2
j_call: TRBJ2-1
cdr3_aa: CASSLTGPLYNEQFF
cdr3_nt: TGTGCCAGCAGCTTAACAGGCCCCCTCTACAATGAGCAGTTCTTC

d_call: .
clone_size: few
v_call: TRBV2
j_call: TRBJ2-1
cdr3_aa: CASSSEAEGGWGTYEQFF
cdr3_nt: TGTGCCAGCAGTAGTGAGGCGGAAGGGGGGTGGGGAACCTATGAGCAGTTCTTC

d_call: .
clone_size: .
v_call: TRBV6-6
j_call: TRBJ2-6
cdr3_aa: CASSYRPGSGANVLTF
cdr3_nt: TGTGCCAGCAGTTACCGCCCAGGCTCTGGGGCCAACGTCCTGACTTTC

d_call: .
clone_size: few
v_call: TRBV28
j_call: TRBJ2-1
cdr3_aa: CASSTAWGAGYNEQFF
cdr3_nt: TGTGCCAGCAGTACCGCTTGGGGGGCTGGCTACAATGAGCAGTTCTTC

d_call: .
clone_size: few
v_call: TRBV4-1
j_call: TRBJ2-7
cdr3_aa: CASSQDSAGFYEQYF
cdr3_nt: TGCGCCAGCAGCCAAGATTCGGCGGGATTCTACGAGCAGTACTTC

d_call: .
clone_size: many
v_call: TRBV28
j_call: TRBJ1-2
cdr3_aa: CASNGGGDYGYTF
cdr3_nt: TGTGCCAGCAATGGGGGAGGAGACTATGGCTACACCTTC

d_call: TRBD1
clone_size: .
v_call: TRBV19
j_call: TRBJ1-2
cdr3_aa: CASKEAGGGYGYTF
cdr3_nt: TGTGCCAGTAAAGAGGCAGGGGGAGGCTATGGCTACACCTTC

d_call: .
clone_size: .
v_call: TRBV4-1
j_call: TRBJ1-1
cdr3_aa: CASSLGVQGNTEAFF
cdr3_nt: TGCGCCAGCAGCCTGGGTGTGCAGGGAAACACTGAAGCTTTCTTT

d_call: TRBD2
clone_size: many
v_call: TRBV7-9
j_call: TRBJ2-1
cdr3_aa: CASSLATGTSVEQFF
cdr3_nt: TGTGCCAGCAGCTTAGCAACCGGGACTAGCGTAGAGCAGTTCTTC

d_call: TRBD2
clone_size: many
v_call: TRBV7-2
j_call: TRBJ2-3
cdr3_aa: CASTTDPTEAGEGTDTQYF
cdr3_nt: TGTGCCAGCACCACCGACCCCACGGAAGCGGGAGAGGGCACAGATACGCAGTATTTT

d_call: .
clone_size: .
v_call: TRBV28
j_call: TRBJ2-7
cdr3_aa: CASSPGTLTYEQYF
cdr3_nt: TGTGCCAGCAGTCCCGGGACCCTTACCTACGAGCAGTACTTC

d_call: .
clone_size: .
v_call: TRBV7-9
j_call: TRBJ1-2
cdr3_aa: CASSLYLGRESYGYTF
cdr3_nt: TGTGCCAGCAGCTTATATCTCGGCAGGGAAAGCTATGGCTACACCTTC

d_call: .
clone_size: few
v_call: TRBV7-8
j_call: TRBJ2-2
cdr3_aa: CAIVANTGELFF
cdr3_nt: TGTGCCATAGTAGCGAACACCGGGGAGCTGTTTTTT

d_call: TRBD2
clone_size: few
v_call: TRBV12-3/TRBV12-4
j_call: TRBJ2-7
cdr3_aa: CASSTSGNLWEQYF
cdr3_nt: TGTGCCAGCAGTACTAGCGGGAACCTCTGGGAGCAGTACTTC

d_call: .
clone_size: .
v_call: TRBV7-2
j_call: TRBJ1-1
cdr3_aa: CASSLETSTYSEAFF
cdr3_nt: TGTGCCAGCAGCTTAGAGACCAGTACTTATTCGGAAGCTTTCTTT

d_call: TRBD2
clone_size: once
v_call: TRBV20-1
j_call: TRBJ2-7
cdr3_aa: CSAMTSGSHEQYF
cdr3_nt: TGCAGTGCTATGACTAGCGGGAGTCACGAGCAGTACTTC

d_call: .
clone_size: .
v_call: TRBV25-1
j_call: TRBJ2-2
cdr3_aa: CASSEYPFSTGELFF
cdr3_nt: TGTGCCAGCAGTGAATACCCCTTTAGCACCGGGGAGCTGTTTTTT

d_call: TRBD2
clone_size: .
v_call: TRBV20-1
j_call: TRBJ2-5
cdr3_aa: CSAPGLAGGAYQETQYF
cdr3_nt: TGCAGTGCACCGGGACTAGCGGGAGGGGCGTACCAAGAGACCCAGTACTTC

d_call: .
clone_size: .
v_call: TRBV10-3
j_call: TRBJ2-2
cdr3_aa: CAISAQGGGRNTGELFF
cdr3_nt: TGTGCCATCAGTGCCCAGGGAGGCGGCAGGAACACCGGGGAGCTGTTTTTT

d_call: .
clone_size: few
v_call: TRBV7-3
j_call: TRBJ1-1
cdr3_aa: CASSPGPLYAEAFF
cdr3_nt: TGTGCCAGCAGCCCGGGACCTTTGTACGCTGAAGCTTTCTTT

d_call: .
clone_size: .
v_call: TRBV15
j_call: TRBJ1-1
cdr3_aa: CATSRDHFGAQNTEAFF
cdr3_nt: TGTGCCACCAGCAGAGATCATTTCGGGGCCCAGAACACTGAAGCTTTCTTT

d_call: TRBD2
clone_size: .
v_call: TRBV6-5
j_call: TRBJ2-7
cdr3_aa: CASPLGAGGPGEQYF
cdr3_nt: TGTGCCAGCCCCCTCGGAGCGGGAGGGCCCGGAGAGCAGTACTTC

d_call: .
clone_size: few
v_call: TRBV12-3/TRBV12-4
j_call: TRBJ1-2
cdr3_aa: CASSLSTAASGGYTF
cdr3_nt: TGTGCCAGCAGTTTAAGTACGGCTGCCTCGGGGGGCTACACCTTC

d_call: .
clone_size: many
v_call: TRBV7-6
j_call: TRBJ2-1
cdr3_aa: CASSLNGNEQFF
cdr3_nt: TGTGCCAGCAGCTTAAATGGCAATGAGCAGTTCTTC

d_call: .
clone_size: .
v_call: TRBV12-3/TRBV12-4
j_call: TRBJ1-5
cdr3_aa: CASSFSGDGNQPQHF
cdr3_nt: TGTGCCAGCAGTTTTTCTGGGGATGGCAATCAGCCCCAGCATTTT

d_call: .
clone_size: .
v_call: TRBV19
j_call: TRBJ2-1
cdr3_aa: CASCDNHNEQFF
cdr3_nt: TGTGCCAGTTGTGACAACCACAATGAGCAGTTCTTC

d_call: .
clone_size: .
v_call: TRBV7-9
j_call: TRBJ2-3
cdr3_aa: CASTRSWEPDTQYF
cdr3_nt: TGTGCCAGCACCCGATCCTGGGAGCCAGATACGCAGTATTTT

d_call: .
clone_size: many
v_call: TRBV12-3/TRBV12-4
j_call: TRBJ2-1
cdr3_aa: CASSGLNEQFF
cdr3_nt: TGTGCCAGCAGCGGCCTGAATGAGCAGTTCTTC

d_call: .
clone_size: .
v_call: TRBV7-9
j_call: TRBJ2-1
cdr3_aa: CASSLDVVQYNEQFF
cdr3_nt: TGTGCCAGCAGCTTAGATGTAGTCCAATACAATGAGCAGTTCTTC

d_call: .
clone_size: few
v_call: TRBV6-6
j_call: TRBJ2-7
cdr3_aa: CASSYGTEQYF
cdr3_nt: TGTGCCAGCAGTTACGGGACCGAGCAGTACTTC

d_call: TRBD2
clone_size: few
v_call: TRBV7-9
j_call: TRBJ2-1
cdr3_aa: CASSQGLAVGEQFF
cdr3_nt: TGTGCCAGCAGCCAGGGACTAGCGGTCGGTGAGCAGTTCTTC

d_call: .
clone_size: many
v_call: TRBV7-6
j_call: TRBJ2-1
cdr3_aa: CASSPKGSRYNEQFF
cdr3_nt: TGTGCCAGCAGCCCGAAAGGGAGCCGGTACAATGAGCAGTTCTTC

d_call: .
clone_size: .
v_call: TRBV6-2/TRBV6-3
j_call: TRBJ2-2
cdr3_aa: CASSYSGFDGELFF
cdr3_nt: TGTGCCAGCAGTTACTCCGGATTTGACGGGGAGCTGTTTTTT

d_call: TRBD2
clone_size: .
v_call: TRBV12-5
j_call: TRBJ2-2
cdr3_aa: CASGSRLAGIPNTGELFF
cdr3_nt: TGTGCTAGTGGTTCGCGACTAGCGGGCATACCGAACACCGGGGAGCTGTTTTTT

d_call: TRBD2
clone_size: .
v_call: TRBV19
j_call: TRBJ2-1
cdr3_aa: CASSIGSLPGLAGGWSEQFF
cdr3_nt: TGTGCCAGTAGTATAGGCTCACTCCCGGGACTAGCGGGAGGATGGAGTGAGCAGTTCTTC

d_call: .
clone_size: .
v_call: TRBV6-6
j_call: TRBJ1-1
cdr3_aa: CASSWDLNTEAFF
cdr3_nt: TGTGCCAGCAGCTGGGATTTGAACACTGAAGCTTTCTTT

d_call: .
clone_size: few
v_call: TRBV4-3
j_call: TRBJ2-1
cdr3_aa: CASSQEISTISSYNEQFF
cdr3_nt: TGCGCCAGCAGCCAAGAGATCAGCACAATTAGCTCCTACAATGAGCAGTTCTTC

d_call: TRBD2
clone_size: .
v_call: TRBV6-1
j_call: TRBJ2-5
cdr3_aa: CASSSTSAQETQYF
cdr3_nt: TGTGCCAGCAGTTCGACTAGCGCCCAGGAGACCCAGTACTTC

d_call: .
clone_size: .
v_call: TRBV12-3/TRBV12-4
j_call: TRBJ2-1
cdr3_aa: CASIVPGKSSYNEQFF
cdr3_nt: TGTGCCAGCATCGTCCCCGGGAAAAGCTCCTACAATGAGCAGTTCTTC

d_call: .
clone_size: many
v_call: TRBV4-1
j_call: TRBJ1-1
cdr3_aa: CASSQDFGRTEAFF
cdr3_nt: TGCGCCAGCAGCCAAGATTTTGGGCGTACTGAAGCTTTCTTT

d_call: .
clone_size: .
v_call: TRBV20-1
j_call: TRBJ1-2
cdr3_aa: CSASVRLYGYTF
cdr3_nt: TGCAGTGCTAGTGTCAGACTCTATGGCTACACCTTC